A selection of T cell receptor beta chains follows, all from one sample in a study of T cell repertoires in cytomegalovirus infection. TCRdb re-derived calls from the reads in MiXCR, one entry per CDR3 protein. The data show fewer than 200,000 distinct CDR3 sequences, about 15% seen once. The sample consisted of PBMCs. These TCRs come from a human donor in good health (CMV status not recorded). Some clones in this sample may be carry-over from other donors' samples. The conserved cysteine and the conserved F or W are not part of the CDR3 here.

>TRBJ1-5|TRBV6-2/TRBV6-3
ASSYGGAPNQPQH
>TRBJ2-1|TRBV6-1
ASSTRAGSYNEQF
>TRBJ2-2|TRBV28
ASITGTVNTGELF
>TRBJ2-5|TRBV5-1
ASSSLAGGEETQY
>TRBJ2-1|TRBV5-6
ASSLKLYSEYNEQF
>TRBJ2-7|TRBV10-3
AISEGAGGYNEQY
>TRBJ2-2|TRBV29-1
SVGQGTGELF
>TRBJ1-6|TRBV7-8
ASSAYSGQASPLH
>TRBJ1-1|TRBV12-5
ASGSTGEIEAF
>TRBJ1-2|TRBV29-1
SVEEQGDGGYT
>TRBJ2-2|TRBV5-1
ASSFGLTGPTGELF
>TRBJ1-5|TRBV20-1
SARSGGDNQPQH
>TRBJ2-7|TRBV28
ASSLKPGLAGDEQY
>TRBJ1-4|TRBV6-6
ASSYSGATNEKLF
>TRBJ2-1|TRBV4-1
ASSLGSLAVVNEQF
>TRBJ2-7|TRBV5-1
ASSLDLVRSYEQY
>TRBJ1-2|TRBV29-1
SVPDRNYGYT
>TRBJ2-3|TRBV7-9
ASSPVTGADTQY
>TRBJ2-1|TRBV20-1
SAVDTYNEQF
>TRBJ2-1|TRBV7-2
ASSARGQGYNEQF
>TRBJ1-1|TRBV9
ASSVRAENTEAF
>TRBJ1-3|TRBV5-1
ASSLTGTGRNTIY
>TRBJ2-1|TRBV20-1
SARDARIYQF
>TRBJ1-1|TRBV10-3
AIRAGGSEAF
>TRBJ2-7|TRBV7-6
ASSLGLAGGPGSGEQY
>TRBJ2-1|TRBV24-1
ATSDSTGVANYNEQF
>TRBJ2-5|TRBV11-2
ASSLVGLGETQY
>TRBJ1-6|TRBV18
ASSPEQGSAGSPLH
>TRBJ1-1|TRBV28
ASSSHRVEGTEAF
>TRBJ2-3|TRBV7-8
ASSKRESGGADTQY
>TRBJ2-7|TRBV20-1
SPSRFEQY
>TRBJ2-1|TRBV11-2
ASSIETGQLMSGQF
>TRBJ2-1|TRBV4-3
ASSQVESSYNEQF
>TRBJ2-5|TRBV28
ASGQGKETQY
>TRBJ2-5|TRBV18
ASSPPVRQETQY
>TRBJ1-1|TRBV28
ASSLKRGNTEAF
>TRBJ1-1|TRBV10-3
AISDRGDSREAF
>TRBJ2-4|TRBV7-2
ASSLEAQPLAKNIQY
>TRBJ1-1|TRBV7-2
ASSISQGYTEAF
>TRBJ2-1|TRBV20-1
SAGDAYNEQF
>TRBJ2-3|TRBV19
ASGFDRGGTDTQY
>TRBJ2-1|TRBV14
ASSRSGNNEQF
>TRBJ2-3|TRBV5-8
ASSSEDTQY
>TRBJ1-2|TRBV7-9
ASSLVQSYGYT
>TRBJ2-7|TRBV5-6
ASTLGQDDEQY
>TRBJ1-1|TRBV20-1
SAHGEPEAF
>TRBJ1-1|TRBV5-4
ASSPNKNQNTEAF
>TRBJ1-2|TRBV12-3/TRBV12-4
ASSPTGTAGYT
>TRBJ1-1|TRBV30
AVRGGRGTEAF